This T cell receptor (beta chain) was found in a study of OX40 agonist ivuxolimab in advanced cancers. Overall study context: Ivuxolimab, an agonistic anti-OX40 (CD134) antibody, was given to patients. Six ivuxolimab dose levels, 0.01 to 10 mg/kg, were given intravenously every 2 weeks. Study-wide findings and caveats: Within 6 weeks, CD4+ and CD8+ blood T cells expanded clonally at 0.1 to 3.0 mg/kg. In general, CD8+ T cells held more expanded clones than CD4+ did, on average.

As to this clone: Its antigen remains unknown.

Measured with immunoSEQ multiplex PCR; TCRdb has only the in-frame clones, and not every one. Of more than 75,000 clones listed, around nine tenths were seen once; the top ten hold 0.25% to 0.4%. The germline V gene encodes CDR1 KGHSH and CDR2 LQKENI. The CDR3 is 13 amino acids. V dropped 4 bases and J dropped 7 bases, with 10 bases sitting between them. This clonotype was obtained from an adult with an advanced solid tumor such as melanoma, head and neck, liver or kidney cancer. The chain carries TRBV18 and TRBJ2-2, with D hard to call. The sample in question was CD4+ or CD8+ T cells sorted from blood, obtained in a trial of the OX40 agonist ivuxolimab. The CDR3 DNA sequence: TGTGCCAGCTCACTACACGTGGACGGGGAGCTGTTTTTT. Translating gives CASSLHVDGELFF.